This T cell receptor beta chain is from a study of control samples from healthy donors and cancer patients. Germline V gene sequence: CDR1 SGHVS, CDR2 FNYEAQ. V was trimmed by 1 base and J by 0 bases, leaving 12 bases between them. This CDR3 is built from 16 residues. TCRdb's table, derived via immunoSEQ multiplex PCR, lists solely in-frame clones and lacks some. This table holds about 83,000 clones, 91% found once. This TCR was sampled from a man younger than 45 in good health. The rearrangement links TRBV7-6 to TRBJ1-1, with D tentatively TRBD1 (5 bases). The sequenced material came from blood. The CDR3 loop reads CASSLGRGLMNTEAFF. The CDR3 DNA reads as TGTGCCAGCAGCTTAGGGAGGGGATTGATGAACACTGAAGCTTTCTTT.